This T cell receptor (beta chain) came from a study of coeliac disease. Study overall: Coeliac patients had active, refractory type I, or gluten-free-diet-controlled disease.

Here immunoSEQ multiplex PCR was the method, and the copy in TCRdb shows in-frame clones only, minus some. The data hold roughly 7,000 clones, with around 72% observed a single time. Study observations and caveats: Largely private TRB repertoires meant most sequences were sample-unique. Only 1 of 6 controls, but about 55% of the 18 coeliac samples, showed published gliadin-specific TRB sequences.

Comments on this clone: Antigen unknown.

The specimen sequenced was lamina propria lymphocytes from the gut. The source is a man under 40 with celiac disease.

The CDR3 region has the DNA TGTGCCAGCAGTTTCCCCCGCAGGGAGGTTGAAGCTTTCTTT. It specifies CASSFPRREVEAFF. The chain has TRBV28 and TRBJ1-1; maybe TRBD1 (5 bases). CDR3 length: 14 residues. CDR1 and CDR2 from the germline V gene are MDHEN and SYDVKM. V was shortened by 3 bases and J by 7 bases, with 15 bases between the two germline ends.